This T cell receptor beta chain is from a study of shared T cell receptors in the human thymus listed by TCRdb under 2021. With regard to the full study: The study examined how self-reactive, shared T-cell receptor alpha chains are generated in the human thymus.

Of note for this clone: Which antigen it targets is not known. No clone much larger than this one lies a single base away; base qualities are absent.

CDR1 LNHNV and CDR2 YYDKDF are derived from the germline V gene (reference sequence). From its cysteine to its phenylalanine, the CDR3 spans 15 amino acids. The CDR3 DNA has 45 bases and is translated from base 1. V and J are truncated by 0 bases and 0 bases respectively, leaving an intervening sequence of 9 bases. Libraries were built with the immunoSEQ multiplex PCR assay. TCRdb obtained this table from immuneACCESS and retained in-frame rearrangements with V and J assigned. These tables miss some clones; where compared with another copy, unresolved V genes account for less than half of the shortfall, and the remainder is unexplained. This sample comprises about 500,000 clones, about four fifths of them detected only once. The ten largest make up about 0.012% of the sample. These data were likewise used in another study, on human thymus T cells. Drawing on the second study: Immunologically healthy infants undergoing open corrective cardiac surgery for congenital heart defects in Finland were used as donors. The thymus tissue came from surgical resects taken out during corrective cardiac surgery. Both the thymic and the peripheral blood repertoires appeared to show biased V and J gene segment usage. The related research found that thymic TCR repertoires overlapped highly between unrelated individuals. TCR alpha and beta repertoires from seven to nine infant thymus samples and a few related peripheral blood samples were characterized in the study. Donor ages ranging from roughly 6 to 250 days were recorded, and several male and a couple of female infants were included in the cohort. Thymocytes were released mechanically from tissue and stored at -70 °C as pellets of about 8.5-31 million cells. A QIAsymphony instrument was used to extract genomic DNA from frozen cell pellets. TCRB and TCRAD loci were amplified from a standardized quantity of quality-controlled genomic DNA using the immunoSEQ multiplex PCR assay. The amplicons spanned the V(D)J region and were long enough to cover the CDR3 and allow V and J genes to be identified. Amplicon sequencing was performed on an Illumina platform through the commercial immunoSEQ service. Corrections for primer bias and sequencing errors followed previously described methods, while TCRAD and TCRB definitions were based on the IMGT database. immunoSEQ Analyzer 3.0 and VDJTools were used for repertoire analysis, which covered basic statistics, V/J segment usage, diversity estimates, rarefaction and pairwise overlap. Diversity was estimated with Chao1, ChaoE, Efron-Thisted, Shannon and inverse Simpson indices, and also on datasets down-sampled to the smallest sample. For repertoire overlap, CDR3 nucleotide sequence, V gene and J gene had to match strictly, and clustering was done by Jaccard-based multidimensional scaling. Thymus samples yielded on average around 810,000 unique TCRB clonotypes, compared with 75,000 to 100,000 from blood samples.

Recombination connected TRBV15 to TRBJ2-7; perhaps TRBD2 is the D gene, with 6 bases matching. The clonotype was recovered from a boy under three years old with a congenital heart defect. Donor details come from another sample of the same person, matched by shared clones. Specimen: thymocytes. For the CDR3, the sequence is CATSREEGPSYEQYF. The nucleotide sequence is TGTGCCACCAGCAGAGAGGAGGGTCCCTCCTACGAGCAGTACTTC.